This T cell receptor (beta chain) was found in a study of T cell responses to AZD1222 COVID-19 vaccine. TCRdb's copy holds only in-frame clones and misses some; the assay was immunoSEQ multiplex PCR. The sample records some 130,000 clones, about 91% being singletons. CDR3 length: 14 residues. The V end lost 5 bases, the J end lost 2 bases, and 11 bases lay between the germline ends. Germline V gene sequence: CDR1 MNHEY, CDR2 SMNVEV (reference sequence). As regards this clone: Its target is not known.

Study outcomes and limitations: Repertoire samples came only from after the peak T cell response. The study found vaccine-associated CD4 TCRs spanning spike, dominant at 160-218 and 743-854. White British donors predominated, females outnumbered males, and clonal diversity was possibly underestimated.

The rearrangement links TRBV27 to TRBJ2-3, with D possibly TRBD1 on 5 matching bases. Sequenced here: peripheral blood, sampled on day 0 of AZD1222 vaccination. This TCR was recovered from an adult in good health. The CDR3 region is CASSPPTDTDTQYF. Written as DNA, the CDR3 is TGTGCCAGCAGTCCGCCGACAGACACAGATACGCAGTATTTT.